This T cell receptor beta chain was found in a study of T-cell reconstitution after alpha-beta-depleted transplantation in children. To note about this clonotype: One end of the junction varies from germline; a read error may be responsible.

Unique molecular identifiers were incorporated when the TCRbeta library was constructed. TCRdb called the PCR reads again in MiXCR, with one record for every CDR3 protein. The sample shows about 420,000 distinct CDR3 sequences, roughly a tenth of them seen only once. The CDR3 runs 15 residues. Germline CDR1 is DFQATT and CDR2 is SNEGSKA (reference sequence). The V call is TRBV20-1, the J call TRBJ2-1, with 12 bases fitting TRBD2. The material was PBMCs from the stem cell graft donor, obtained from the stem cell graft. This TCR was sampled from a human donor who donated a stem cell graft to a child with acute myeloid leukemia. CDR3 region: CSASTGLAGNNDQFF. The CDR3 DNA follows: TGCAGTGCAAGTACGGGACTAGCGGGCAACAATGACCAGTTCTTC.